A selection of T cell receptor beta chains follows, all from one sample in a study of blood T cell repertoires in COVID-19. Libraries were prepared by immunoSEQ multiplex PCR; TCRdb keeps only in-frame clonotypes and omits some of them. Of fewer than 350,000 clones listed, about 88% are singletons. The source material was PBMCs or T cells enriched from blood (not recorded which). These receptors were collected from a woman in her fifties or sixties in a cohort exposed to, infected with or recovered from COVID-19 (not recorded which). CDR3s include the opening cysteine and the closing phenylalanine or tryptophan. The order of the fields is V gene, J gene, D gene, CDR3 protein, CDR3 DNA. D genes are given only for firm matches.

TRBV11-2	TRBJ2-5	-	CASSSWTVRETQYF	TGTGCCAGCAGCTCCTGGACAGTCCGGGAGACCCAGTACTTC
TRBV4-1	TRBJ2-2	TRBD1	CASSPWTGKNTGELFF	TGCGCCAGCAGCCCCTGGACAGGGAAGAACACCGGGGAGCTGTTTTTT
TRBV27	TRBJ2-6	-	CASSPGGLANVLTF	TGTGCCAGCAGTCCCGGGGGATTGGCCAACGTCCTGACTTTC
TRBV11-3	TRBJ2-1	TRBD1	CASSRGQGSYNEQFF	TGTGCCAGCAGCCGGGGACAGGGCTCCTACAATGAGCAGTTCTTC
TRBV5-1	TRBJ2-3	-	CASSLGPGSTDTQYF	TGCGCCAGCAGCTTGGGGCCAGGGAGCACAGATACGCAGTATTTT
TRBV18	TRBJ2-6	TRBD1	CASSWTGDSGANVLTF	TGTGCCAGCTCATGGACAGGGGACTCTGGGGCCAACGTCCTGACTTTC
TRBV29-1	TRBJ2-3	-	CSLRTLSTDTQYF	TGCAGCTTGAGGACTCTGAGCACAGATACGCAGTATTTT
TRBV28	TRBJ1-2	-	CASSDRLGYTF	TGTGCCAGCAGTGACCGACTGGGCTACACCTTC
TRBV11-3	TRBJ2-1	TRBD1	CASSPGQGANNEQFF	TGTGCCAGCAGCCCAGGACAGGGGGCCAACAATGAGCAGTTCTTC
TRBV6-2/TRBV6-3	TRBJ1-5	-	CASSPDSRNQPQHF	TGTGCCAGCAGTCCCGATTCGAGGAATCAGCCCCAGCATTTT
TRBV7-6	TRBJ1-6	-	CASSLAVWQAGNSPLHF	TGTGCCAGCAGCTTAGCGGTTTGGCAGGCCGGTAATTCACCCCTCCACTTT